Presented here are 20 T cell receptor beta chains from one specimen sequenced in a study of pediatric ulcerative colitis. The assay was immunoSEQ multiplex PCR, and TCRdb's table has in-frame clones only and misses some. The profile shows about 32,000 clones, 82% of them singletons. The sequenced material came from blood. These receptors all come from a boy between 10 and 17 years old with severe ulcerative colitis.

CDR3 residues: CASTGETGFSEKLFF. In DNA form, the CDR3 reads TGTGCCAGCACGGGGGAGACAGGGTTCAGTGAAAAACTGTTTTTT. The V call is TRBV6-5, the J call TRBJ1-4; 7 bases are shared with TRBD1. The CDR3 has 15 amino acids. Trimming removed 7 bases from V and 7 bases from J; junction bases left unmatched: 12. The germline gives CDR1 MNHEY, CDR2 SVGAGI.

V usage is TRBV6-6 and J usage is TRBJ2-2; D is ambiguous. This CDR3 spans 14 amino acids. Trimming left V 3 bases short and J 4 bases short, with 9 bases between. From germline, CDR1 is MNHNY and CDR2 SVGAGI (reference sequence). For the CDR3, the DNA is TGTGCCAGCAGTTATCCCATAAGCACCGGGGAGCTGTTTTTT. Amino acid sequence: CASSYPISTGELFF.

The chain employs TRBV11-2 and TRBJ1-6; D is unclear. Germline CDR1 is SGHAT and CDR2 is FQNNGV. Trimming took off 5 bases at V and 9 bases at J, with 11 bases between the two ends. The CDR3 has 13 amino acids. The CDR3 sequence is CASSIARASPLHF. The DNA for the CDR3 is TGTGCCAGCAGCATAGCGAGGGCTTCACCCCTCCACTTT.

CDR3 region: CSAKPGTGGRETQYF. The CDR3 region has the DNA TGCAGCGCAAAACCCGGGACAGGGGGCCGAGAGACCCAGTACTTC. The rearrangement uses TRBV29-1 and TRBJ2-5; 12 nucleotides agree with TRBD1. Trimming at V came to 7 bases and at J to 4 bases, leaving 10 bases not matched to a gene. The CDR3 has 15 residues. Germline V gene sequence: CDR1 SQVTM, CDR2 ANQGSEA.

The chain carries TRBV5-6 and TRBJ1-1; D gene ambiguous. The CDR3 covers 13 residues. Germline CDR1 is SGHDT and CDR2 is YYEEEE. V was cut by 5 bases and J by 8 bases, with 16 bases left in between. The CDR3 DNA sequence: TGTGCCAGCAGTTCTGGTACAGCCCAAGAAGCTTTCTTT. Amino acids: CASSSGTAQEAFF.

This chain joins TRBV6-6 and TRBJ2-1, with D uncertain. CDR3 length equals 16 residues. From germline, CDR1 is MNHNY and CDR2 SVGAGI (reference sequence). Between the trimmed V and J ends, which lost 6 bases and 1 base, there was a span of 16 bases. DNA of the CDR3: TGTGCCAGCAGCCAGGACGGGCGACCTTCCTACAATGAGCAGTTCTTC. This gives the protein CASSQDGRPSYNEQFF.

The J gene is TRBJ1-2, the V gene TRBV4-3; TRBD1 matches 8 bases. Trimming removed 3 bases from V and 8 bases from J; junction bases left unmatched: 17. Germline V gives CDR1 LGHNA, CDR2 YSLEER. The CDR3 is made up of 17 amino acids. The CDR3 loop reads CASSHELRGRGQPGYTF. CDR3 bases: TGCGCCAGCAGCCACGAACTTAGAGGCAGGGGGCAGCCGGGCTACACCTTC.

The rearrangement uses TRBV18 and TRBJ1-1; 10 positions match TRBD1. Germline CDR1 is KGHSH and CDR2 is LQKENI. V dropped 8 bases and J dropped 5; count of bases not matched to a gene: 11. The CDR3 covers 15 residues. The CDR3 here is CASQRDRGLLTEAFF. Here the CDR3 DNA reads TGTGCCAGCCAACGGGACAGGGGCTTGTTGACTGAAGCTTTCTTT.

This chain uses TRBV6-1 with TRBJ1-1; unclear D gene. Trimming pared 7 bases from V and 2 bases from J, leaving 14 bases between. CDR3 length: 14 residues. CDR1 MNHNS and CDR2 SASEGT come from the germline V gene. CDR3: CASTHQRVNTEAFF. In DNA form, the CDR3 reads TGTGCCAGCACGCATCAGAGAGTTAACACTGAAGCTTTCTTT.

The CDR3 sequence: CASSVWNEQFF. As DNA, the CDR3 is TGCGCCAGCAGCGTTTGGAATGAGCAGTTCTTC. J is TRBJ2-1 and V is TRBV5-1; D ambiguous. The CDR3 is 11 residues long. Trimming removed 4 bases at V and 7 bases at J, with 6 bases between. CDR1 SGHRS and CDR2 YFSETQ come from the germline V gene.

J is TRBJ2-2 and V is TRBV9; the D call may be TRBD1 or TRBD2 (5 bases each). The CDR3 runs 16 residues. Germline V gene lookup returns CDR1 SGDLS and CDR2 YYNGEE. Trimming left V 3 bases short and J 2 bases short, with 14 bases between. Written as DNA, the CDR3 is TGTGCCAGCAGCGGACCGGGACGGATAAACACCGGGGAGCTGTTTTTT. Its protein product is CASSGPGRINTGELFF.

V usage is TRBV19 and J usage is TRBJ2-1; TRBD1 agrees at 9 bases. J gave up 6 bases and V 5 bases, and 8 bases lay outside the gene matches. Germline V gene sequence: CDR1 LNHDA, CDR2 SQIVND (reference sequence). This CDR3 spans 15 amino acids. CDR3 protein: CASSFRDRAVNEQFF. Written as DNA, the CDR3 is TGTGCCAGTAGTTTCCGGGACAGGGCTGTCAATGAGCAGTTCTTC. Complete variable domain (other parts from reference TRBV19 and TRBJ2-1): DGGITQSPKYLFRKEGQNVTLSCEQNLNHDAMYWYRQDPGQGLRLIYYSQIVNDFQKGDIAEGYSVSREKKESFPLTVTSAQKNPTAFYLCASSFRDRAVNEQFFGPGTRLTVL.

V usage is TRBV30 and J usage is TRBJ1-1; D is undetermined. Germline CDR1 GTSNPN, CDR2 SVGIG (reference sequence). This CDR3 contains 13 residues. Trimming took off 2 bases at V and 7 bases at J, with 14 bases between the two ends. CDR3 nucleotides: TGTGCCTGGAGTTCCCGCGCGGGCGGTGAAGCTTTCTTT. Protein product: CAWSSRAGGEAFF.

The J gene is TRBJ1-1, the V gene TRBV6-5; D is undetermined. Between the trimmed V and J ends, which lost 0 bases and 4 bases, there was a span of 9 bases. The CDR3 runs to 14 residues. CDR1 MNHEY and CDR2 SVGAGI come from the germline V gene. The CDR3 region has the DNA TGTGCCAGCAGTTACTCTGAAGGGCTCACTGAAGCTTTCTTT. Translation gives CASSYSEGLTEAFF.

This clone has just one count. V gene TRBV5-4 combines with J gene TRBJ2-6; 7 bases map to TRBD2. The V gene's germline CDR1 is SGHNT and CDR2 YYREEE (reference sequence). The CDR3 is 16 residues long. V lost 3 bases, J lost 2 bases, and 5 bases stayed unmatched. The CDR3 DNA reads TGTGCCAGCAGCTCGGGGAGGGGAACTGGGGCCAACGTCCTGACTTTC. Its protein is CASSSGRGTGANVLTF.

This clone was recorded once. V and J are TRBV6-5 and TRBJ1-1; D gene unclear. This CDR3 contains 11 residues. Germline loops: CDR1 MNHEY, CDR2 SVGAGI. Deletions cut 0 bases from V and 10 bases from J, with 6 bases between. The CDR3 loop reads CASSYSWAAFF. For the CDR3, the DNA is TGTGCCAGCAGTTACTCTTGGGCAGCTTTCTTT.

This chain connects TRBV30 to TRBJ1-2, with TRBD1 matching 7 bases. CDR3 length: 17 amino acids. Germline assignment: CDR1 GTSNPN and CDR2 SVGIG (reference sequence). The ends lost 3 bases at V and 0 bases at J; junction bases unmatched: 13. The CDR3: CAWSSIRPDRANYGYTF. The CDR3 region has the DNA TGTGCCTGGAGCAGCATTAGACCCGACAGGGCTAACTATGGCTACACCTTC.

This chain uses TRBV7-6 with TRBJ1-4, with a tentative D call TRBD1 (5 bases). The CDR3 has 15 residues. Germline V gene sequence: CDR1 SGHVS, CDR2 FNYEAQ. V lost 1 base and J lost 3, with 9 bases in between. The CDR3, as DNA: TGTGCCAGCAGCTTAGACACAGGACCTAATGAAAAACTGTTTTTT. Translating gives CASSLDTGPNEKLFF. Supplemented by reference TRBV7-6 and TRBJ1-4, the full variable domain reads GAGVSQSPRYKVTKRGQDVALRCDPISGHVSLYWYRQALGQGPEFLTYFNYEAQQDKSGLPNDRFSAERPEGSISTLTIQRTEQRDSAMYRCASSLDTGPNEKLFFGSGTQLSVL.

V usage is TRBV30 and J usage is TRBJ1-3; unclear D gene. CDR1 and CDR2 (germline): GTSNPN, SVGIG (reference sequence). This CDR3 region has 13 residues. The V end was cut by 8 bases, the J end by 5 bases, with 16 bases between. CDR3 sequence reads: CALQISSRNTIYF. Here the CDR3 DNA reads TGTGCCCTCCAAATCTCCTCGAGAAACACCATATATTTT.

The chain recombines TRBV15 with TRBJ2-2; D unclear. V was cut by 0 bases and J by 4 bases, with 6 bases left in between. The CDR3 has 14 amino acids. Germline V gene sequence: CDR1 LNHNV, CDR2 YYDKDF (reference sequence). CDR3 sequence reads: CATSRDTVTGELFF. The CDR3 DNA reads as TGTGCCACCAGCAGAGATACAGTCACCGGGGAGCTGTTTTTT.